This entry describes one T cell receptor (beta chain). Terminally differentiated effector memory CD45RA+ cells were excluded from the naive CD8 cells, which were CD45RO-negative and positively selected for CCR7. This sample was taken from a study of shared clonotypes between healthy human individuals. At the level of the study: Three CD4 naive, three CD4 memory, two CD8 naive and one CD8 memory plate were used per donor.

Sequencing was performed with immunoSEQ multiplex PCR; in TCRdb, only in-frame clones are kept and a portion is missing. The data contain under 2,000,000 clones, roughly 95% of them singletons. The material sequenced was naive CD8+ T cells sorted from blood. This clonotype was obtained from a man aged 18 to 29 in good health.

The CDR3 DNA follows: TGCGCCAGCAGCCAGGCGGATAGGGGAAGGGGCACTGAAGCTTTCTTT. Translating gives CASSQADRGRGTEAFF. The genes are TRBV4-1 and TRBJ1-1, with a tentative D call TRBD1 (5 bases). Germline V gives CDR1 MGHRA, CDR2 YSYEKL. CDR3 length: 16 residues. V was shortened by 3 bases and J by 4 bases, with 18 bases between the two germline ends.